A selection of T cell receptor beta chains follows, all from one sample in a study of T cell responses to AZD1222 COVID-19 vaccine. Sequencing used immunoSEQ multiplex PCR; TCRdb keeps in-frame clones, though not all of them. The table has about 92,000 clones, 88% seen once. Here the sequenced sample was peripheral blood, taken on day 0 of MenACWY control vaccination. These receptors came from an adult in good health. CDR3s include the opening cysteine and the closing phenylalanine or tryptophan. D genes are given only for firm matches. A row's size may be missing; if present it is once, few, many or a size class.

J gene	V gene	clone size	D gene	CDR3 protein	CDR3 DNA
TRBJ1-5	TRBV9	-	-	CASSPMGSNQPQHF	TGTGCCAGCAGCCCTATGGGGAGCAATCAGCCCCAGCATTTT
TRBJ2-3	TRBV13	once	-	CASRQAGLTDTQYF	TGTGCCAGCAGACAGGCGGGCCTCACAGATACGCAGTATTTT
TRBJ1-1	TRBV6-5	-	-	CASRQKTNTEAFF	TGTGCCAGCAGACAGAAGACGAACACTGAAGCTTTCTTT
TRBJ2-5	TRBV5-1	-	-	CASSLRPSRTETQYF	TGCGCCAGCAGCTTGCGACCTTCGAGAACGGAGACCCAGTACTTC
TRBJ1-5	TRBV11-3	-	TRBD1	CASSLERYRGNQPQHF	TGTGCCAGCAGCTTAGAGCGGTACAGGGGGAATCAGCCCCAGCATTTT
TRBJ2-1	TRBV11-3	-	-	CASSSSGTYNEQFF	TGTGCCAGCAGCTCCTCCGGGACCTACAATGAGCAGTTCTTC
TRBJ1-5	TRBV19	-	-	CASSTNRASNQPQHF	TGTGCCAGTAGTACGAACAGGGCCAGCAATCAGCCCCAGCATTTT
TRBJ2-1	TRBV19	-	-	CASRRTGINEQFF	TGTGCCAGTAGGAGAACAGGGATCAATGAGCAGTTCTTC
TRBJ1-5	TRBV19	-	-	CATQQGGYQPQHF	TGTGCCACCCAACAGGGTGGGTATCAGCCCCAGCATTTT
TRBJ1-1	TRBV7-8	few	-	CASSLELAGKSAEAFF	TGTGCCAGCAGCTTAGAATTGGCAGGGAAGTCCGCTGAAGCTTTCTTT
TRBJ2-5	TRBV3-1/TRBV3-2	-	-	CASGTRGLETQYF	TGTGCCAGCGGTACCAGAGGGCTGGAGACCCAGTACTTC
TRBJ1-2	TRBV2	-	-	CASLSDQTFNYGYTF	TGTGCCAGCCTATCCGACCAGACCTTTAACTATGGCTACACCTTC
TRBJ1-1	TRBV2	-	-	CASRIDSPASEAFF	TGTGCCAGCAGAATCGACAGTCCCGCCAGTGAAGCTTTCTTT
TRBJ2-2	TRBV6-5	-	-	CASSYSPLSSAGELFF	TGTGCCAGCAGTTACTCCCCCCTTTCCAGCGCCGGGGAGCTGTTTTTT
TRBJ2-1	TRBV7-2	few	-	CASSPMVGRDEQFF	TGTGCCAGCAGCCCCATGGTGGGCAGGGATGAGCAGTTCTTC
TRBJ2-7	TRBV30	-	TRBD2	CASNPRGGGEQYF	TGTGCCAGCAACCCGCGGGGCGGGGGCGAGCAGTACTTC
TRBJ2-1	TRBV14	-	TRBD2	CASSQDRLAGFSWAHNEQFF	TGTGCCAGCAGCCAAGATCGGCTAGCGGGGTTCTCCTGGGCACACAATGAGCAGTTCTTC
TRBJ1-6	TRBV6-5	-	TRBD1	CASSPRGDSNSPLHF	TGTGCCAGCAGTCCGCGGGGGGACAGTAATTCACCCCTCCACTTT
TRBJ1-1	TRBV7-9	medium-sized	TRBD1	CASSLGTGDLGTEAFF	TGTGCCAGCAGCTTAGGGACAGGGGATCTTGGCACTGAAGCTTTCTTT
TRBJ1-5	TRBV21-1	few	-	CASSRRGTGSNQPQHF	TGTGCCAGCAGCAGGAGGGGGACAGGTAGCAATCAGCCCCAGCATTTT
TRBJ1-2	TRBV19	-	-	CASSPREGLFYGYTF	TGTGCCAGTAGCCCCAGGGAGGGGCTATTCTATGGCTACACCTTC
TRBJ1-1	TRBV7-2	once	TRBD1	CASTEDRANTEAFF	TGTGCCAGCACCGAGGACAGGGCGAACACTGAAGCTTTCTTT
TRBJ1-2	TRBV30	-	-	CAWSVKGHSYGYTF	TGTGCCTGGAGTGTAAAGGGTCATAGTTATGGCTACACCTTC
TRBJ1-2	TRBV11-1	-	-	CASSFGREYGYTF	TGTGCCAGCAGCTTCGGCAGGGAGTATGGCTACACCTTC
TRBJ2-5	TRBV4-2	once	TRBD2	CASSQSVGSGGRRETQYF	TGTGCCAGCAGCCAATCGGTTGGAAGCGGGGGGCGGAGGGAGACCCAGTACTTC
TRBJ1-1	TRBV11-2	-	TRBD1	CASSLYPQGAVYTEAFF	TGTGCCAGCAGCTTATACCCACAGGGGGCGGTTTACACTGAAGCTTTCTTT
TRBJ1-1	TRBV5-1	-	-	CASSAERNTEAFF	TGCGCCAGCAGCGCCGAGCGGAACACTGAAGCTTTCTTT
TRBJ2-1	TRBV5-1	-	TRBD1	CASSSRQGALNEQFF	TGCGCCAGCAGCTCTAGACAGGGGGCGCTGAATGAGCAGTTCTTC
TRBJ2-1	TRBV9	-	TRBD1	CASSVDGTGDNEQFF	TGTGCCAGCAGCGTAGACGGGACAGGGGACAATGAGCAGTTCTTC
TRBJ1-5	TRBV10-3	-	-	CAISLQGGNQPQHF	TGTGCCATCAGTCTACAGGGAGGCAATCAGCCCCAGCATTTT
TRBJ1-3	TRBV14	-	-	CASSQATAGNTIYF	TGTGCCAGCAGCCAAGCAACAGCGGGAAACACCATATATTTT
TRBJ1-2	TRBV6-5	-	TRBD1	CASSYRDRSSYGYTF	TGTGCCAGCAGTTATCGGGACAGATCATCCTATGGCTACACCTTC
TRBJ2-7	TRBV29-1	-	TRBD2	CSARTSGGYEQYF	TGCAGCGCCCGGACTAGCGGGGGCTACGAGCAGTACTTC
TRBJ1-2	TRBV7-2	-	TRBD1	CASSSLPGQGELNYGYTF	TGTGCCAGCAGCTCCCTCCCGGGACAGGGAGAGCTTAACTATGGCTACACCTTC
TRBJ1-1	TRBV14	few	-	CASSQDWGALNTEAFF	TGTGCCAGCAGCCAAGATTGGGGGGCGTTGAACACTGAAGCTTTCTTT
TRBJ2-1	TRBV19	-	-	CASSIDLGTYNEQFF	TGTGCCAGTAGTATAGATCTCGGCACTTACAATGAGCAGTTCTTC
TRBJ2-7	TRBV20-1	-	-	CSAGHSYEQYF	TGCAGTGCCGGACACTCCTACGAGCAGTACTTC
TRBJ2-1	TRBV7-2	-	-	CASSPLPGPYNEQFF	TGTGCCAGCAGCCCACTCCCGGGGCCCTACAATGAGCAGTTCTTC
TRBJ2-1	TRBV18	-	TRBD2	CASSPGGGSYNEQFF	TGTGCCAGCTCACCCGGGGGGGGATCCTACAATGAGCAGTTCTTC
TRBJ2-5	TRBV18	-	-	CASSPKTAETQYF	TGTGCCAGCTCACCGAAAACAGCAGAGACCCAGTACTTC
TRBJ1-5	TRBV7-2	-	-	CASSLGSVLNQPQHF	TGTGCCAGCAGCTTAGGTTCGGTGTTAAATCAGCCCCAGCATTTT
TRBJ2-2	TRBV19	-	TRBD1	CASSLQGAKTGELFF	TGTGCCAGTAGCCTACAGGGGGCGAAGACCGGGGAGCTGTTTTTT
TRBJ1-2	TRBV28	-	-	CASTQFPDGYTF	TGTGCCAGCACTCAGTTCCCGGACGGCTACACCTTC
TRBJ2-1	TRBV7-8	-	-	CASSLGGQPYNEQFF	TGTGCCAGCAGCTTAGGAGGACAACCCTACAATGAGCAGTTCTTC
TRBJ1-4	TRBV25-1	-	-	CASSEFRDNEKLFF	TGTGCCAGCAGTGAATTCCGAGATAATGAAAAACTGTTTTTT
TRBJ2-6	TRBV10-3	few	TRBD1	CAIPGQTRSGANVLTF	TGTGCCATTCCGGGACAGACGCGGTCTGGGGCCAACGTCCTGACTTTC
TRBJ2-3	TRBV2	-	TRBD2	CASSDGLAATDTQYF	TGTGCCAGCAGTGACGGACTAGCGGCCACAGATACGCAGTATTTT
TRBJ1-1	TRBV27	once	-	CASSSPTGSTEAFF	TGTGCCAGCAGTTCTCCCACGGGATCTACTGAAGCTTTCTTT
TRBJ1-4	TRBV19	-	TRBD1	CASRVTGVGEKLFF	TGTGCCAGTAGGGTAACAGGGGTGGGTGAAAAACTGTTTTTT
TRBJ1-2	TRBV6-5	-	-	CASRGQLQNGYTF	TGTGCCAGCAGAGGACAGCTCCAAAATGGCTACACCTTC
TRBJ1-5	TRBV28	-	TRBD1	CASMSATGGFQPQHF	TGTGCCAGCATGTCAGCTACAGGGGGTTTTCAGCCCCAGCATTTT
TRBJ1-3	TRBV7-9	-	-	CASTTERQVTGNTIYF	TGTGCCAGCACCACTGAACGACAGGTGACTGGAAACACCATATATTTT
TRBJ2-3	TRBV9	-	TRBD2	CASSGGGHGTDTQYF	TGTGCCAGCAGCGGCGGGGGTCACGGCACAGATACGCAGTATTTT
TRBJ1-4	TRBV30	-	-	CAWATGSRLFF	TGTGCCTGGGCGACGGGCAGTCGGCTGTTTTTT
TRBJ1-5	TRBV19	-	TRBD1	CASSAGTGGRGQPQHF	TGTGCCAGTAGTGCGGGCACAGGGGGTAGGGGTCAGCCCCAGCATTTT